These T cell receptor beta chains were read from a single sample in a study of shared clonotypes between healthy human individuals. The method was immunoSEQ multiplex PCR; TCRdb's version includes in-frame clones alone and lacks a portion of them. The sample holds a few million clones; just over 90% are singletons and the top ten take less than 2%. Material for sequencing was naive CD8+ T cells from PBMCs. These receptors all stem from a man between 18 and 29 years old in good health. Some clones in this sample may be carry-over from other donors' samples. Each CDR3 is given with its conserved first and last residue. The order of the fields is D gene, clone size, V gene, J gene, CDR3 protein, CDR3 DNA. The D gene is left open where the match is weak. Clone sizes are given selectively: once, few, many, or a class where the clone is expanded.

d_gene: TRBD2; abundance: -; v_gene: TRBV27; j_gene: TRBJ2-1; CDR3aa: CASSLLAGGPRAEQFF; CDR3nt: TGTGCCAGCAGTTTATTGGCGGGAGGGCCTAGGGCTGAGCAGTTCTTC
d_gene: -; abundance: -; v_gene: TRBV6-5; j_gene: TRBJ1-5; CDR3aa: CASRPVGDGQPQHF; CDR3nt: TGTGCCAGCAGACCGGTGGGCGATGGGCAGCCCCAGCATTTT
d_gene: -; abundance: -; v_gene: TRBV4-1; j_gene: TRBJ2-5; CDR3aa: CASSQAGDKSGTQYF; CDR3nt: TGCGCCAGCAGCCAAGCGGGAGACAAATCGGGGACCCAGTACTTC
d_gene: TRBD1; abundance: -; v_gene: TRBV9; j_gene: TRBJ2-7; CDR3aa: CASSVLDRGEQYF; CDR3nt: TGTGCCAGCAGCGTACTTGACAGGGGCGAGCAGTACTTC
d_gene: -; abundance: -; v_gene: TRBV9; j_gene: TRBJ2-7; CDR3aa: CASSVALVRGYEQYF; CDR3nt: TGTGCCAGCAGCGTAGCTCTAGTCCGGGGCTACGAGCAGTACTTC
d_gene: TRBD1; abundance: -; v_gene: TRBV7-9; j_gene: TRBJ2-5; CDR3aa: CASSSTQGVGETQYF; CDR3nt: TGTGCCAGCAGCTCAACACAGGGGGTAGGGGAGACCCAGTACTTC
d_gene: TRBD1; abundance: -; v_gene: TRBV19; j_gene: TRBJ1-1; CDR3aa: CASRINWGQTNTEAFF; CDR3nt: TGTGCCAGCCGAATCAACTGGGGACAGACGAACACTGAAGCTTTCTTT
d_gene: -; abundance: -; v_gene: TRBV7-6; j_gene: TRBJ2-4; CDR3aa: CASSLGGTAKNIQYF; CDR3nt: TGTGCCAGCAGCTTAGGCGGGACAGCCAAAAACATTCAGTACTTC
d_gene: -; abundance: -; v_gene: TRBV6-5; j_gene: TRBJ2-3; CDR3aa: CASSSRIDTQYF; CDR3nt: TGTGCCAGCAGCTCCCGGATAGATACGCAGTATTTT
d_gene: -; abundance: few; v_gene: TRBV12-5; j_gene: TRBJ1-1; CDR3aa: CASGFGNTEAFF; CDR3nt: TGTGCTAGTGGTTTTGGAAACACTGAAGCTTTCTTT
d_gene: -; abundance: -; v_gene: TRBV19; j_gene: TRBJ1-1; CDR3aa: CASSWRASNTEAFF; CDR3nt: TGTGCCAGTAGTTGGAGGGCCTCGAACACTGAAGCTTTCTTT
d_gene: -; abundance: -; v_gene: TRBV5-6; j_gene: TRBJ1-2; CDR3aa: CASSLGAGYYGYTF; CDR3nt: TGTGCCAGCAGCTTGGGGGCAGGCTACTATGGCTACACCTTC
d_gene: TRBD2; abundance: -; v_gene: TRBV11-2; j_gene: TRBJ2-7; CDR3aa: CASSLSAGGPYEQYF; CDR3nt: TGTGCCAGCAGCTTAAGCGCGGGAGGGCCTTACGAGCAGTACTTC
d_gene: TRBD2; abundance: few; v_gene: TRBV4-3; j_gene: TRBJ2-7; CDR3aa: CASSRWTSGYEQYF; CDR3nt: TGCGCCAGCAGCCGATGGACTAGCGGCTACGAGCAGTACTTC
d_gene: -; abundance: -; v_gene: TRBV27; j_gene: TRBJ2-7; CDR3aa: CASSLRQFYEQYF; CDR3nt: TGTGCCAGCAGTTTAAGGCAGTTTTACGAGCAGTACTTC
d_gene: TRBD2; abundance: -; v_gene: TRBV5-5; j_gene: TRBJ2-7; CDR3aa: CASSRTSGSVYEQYF; CDR3nt: TGTGCCAGCAGCCGGACTAGCGGGAGCGTGTACGAGCAGTACTTC
d_gene: TRBD2; abundance: once; v_gene: TRBV29-1; j_gene: TRBJ2-7; CDR3aa: CSVTSGEGFSYEQYF; CDR3nt: TGCAGCGTTACCTCGGGGGAGGGGTTCTCCTACGAGCAGTACTTC
d_gene: -; abundance: -; v_gene: TRBV19; j_gene: TRBJ1-2; CDR3aa: CACKTVRGYTF; CDR3nt: TGTGCCTGTAAGACGGTTCGAGGCTACACCTTC
d_gene: -; abundance: -; v_gene: TRBV27; j_gene: TRBJ1-6; CDR3aa: CASSSPQGFYSPLHF; CDR3nt: TGTGCCAGCAGCTCCCCCCAGGGGTTTTACTCACCCCTCCACTTT
d_gene: -; abundance: -; v_gene: TRBV5-8; j_gene: TRBJ1-5; CDR3aa: CASSPTYNQPQHF; CDR3nt: TGTGCCAGCAGCCCAACCTACAATCAGCCCCAGCATTTT
d_gene: -; abundance: -; v_gene: TRBV5-8; j_gene: TRBJ1-5; CDR3aa: CASTPHSNQPQHF; CDR3nt: TGTGCCAGCACCCCCCATAGCAATCAGCCCCAGCATTTT
d_gene: -; abundance: -; v_gene: TRBV27; j_gene: TRBJ2-7; CDR3aa: CASSLSQVLPYEQYF; CDR3nt: TGTGCCAGCAGTTTATCCCAGGTACTACCCTACGAGCAGTACTTC
d_gene: -; abundance: -; v_gene: TRBV28; j_gene: TRBJ2-3; CDR3aa: CASRTVMSDTQYF; CDR3nt: TGTGCCAGCAGAACTGTCATGAGTGATACGCAGTATTTT
d_gene: -; abundance: -; v_gene: TRBV7-8; j_gene: TRBJ2-3; CDR3aa: CASSAKFKWGDTQYF; CDR3nt: TGTGCCAGCAGCGCTAAGTTCAAGTGGGGGGATACGCAGTATTTT
d_gene: -; abundance: -; v_gene: TRBV7-3; j_gene: TRBJ2-2; CDR3aa: CASSFLHGTGELFF; CDR3nt: TGTGCCAGCAGCTTCCTGCACGGGACCGGGGAGCTGTTTTTT
d_gene: -; abundance: few; v_gene: TRBV7-8; j_gene: TRBJ1-5; CDR3aa: CASSYYRDVQPQHF; CDR3nt: TGTGCCAGCAGCTACTACAGGGATGTGCAGCCCCAGCATTTT
d_gene: TRBD1; abundance: -; v_gene: TRBV28; j_gene: TRBJ1-1; CDR3aa: CASSSLTGGTEAFF; CDR3nt: TGTGCCAGCTCATCCCTGACAGGGGGTACTGAAGCTTTCTTT
d_gene: -; abundance: -; v_gene: TRBV7-8; j_gene: TRBJ2-1; CDR3aa: CASSLVIINEQFF; CDR3nt: TGTGCCAGCAGCTTAGTTATTATTAATGAGCAGTTCTTC
d_gene: -; abundance: once; v_gene: TRBV7-2; j_gene: TRBJ2-7; CDR3aa: CASSLIPNYEQYF; CDR3nt: TGTGCCAGCAGCTTAATCCCCAATTACGAGCAGTACTTC
d_gene: -; abundance: -; v_gene: TRBV9; j_gene: TRBJ2-7; CDR3aa: CASSVDAASGRYEQYF; CDR3nt: TGTGCCAGCAGCGTAGATGCGGCTTCGGGTAGGTACGAGCAGTACTTC
d_gene: -; abundance: -; v_gene: TRBV28; j_gene: TRBJ1-2; CDR3aa: CASSPVLGASYGYTF; CDR3nt: TGTGCCAGCAGTCCGGTCTTAGGGGCCTCCTATGGCTACACCTTC
d_gene: -; abundance: -; v_gene: TRBV6-5; j_gene: TRBJ2-2; CDR3aa: CANNDRGVTGELFF; CDR3nt: TGTGCCAACAACGATAGGGGTGTCACCGGGGAGCTGTTTTTT
d_gene: -; abundance: -; v_gene: TRBV9; j_gene: TRBJ2-7; CDR3aa: CASSVDGGGRQYF; CDR3nt: TGTGCCAGCAGCGTAGATGGCGGTGGGCGGCAGTACTTC
d_gene: -; abundance: -; v_gene: TRBV27; j_gene: TRBJ2-3; CDR3aa: CASSSLDRTDTQYF; CDR3nt: TGTGCCAGCAGTTCCCTCGACCGCACAGATACGCAGTATTTT